The 20 T cell receptor beta chains given below trace back to one sample, sequenced in a study of beta chain features in type 1 diabetes. Every isolated RNA sample was fully reverse transcribed, so sequencing captured expressed TCRB transcripts. Sequenced by immunoSEQ multiplex PCR; TCRdb stores in-frame clones only, minus some. The sample holds hundreds of thousands of clones, under 70% seen once. Sequencing input: naive CD4+ T cells from blood. Every receptor here comes from a man between 25 and 39 years old in good health.

This clone was detected only a few times. This chain uses TRBV7-9 with TRBJ1-1; weak D call: TRBD1 (6 bases). There are 15 residues in the CDR3. Germline V gives CDR1 SEHNR, CDR2 FQNEAQ (reference sequence). V lost 2 bases and J 3 bases, leaving 13 bases between the germline ends. The CDR3 bases are TGTGCCAGCAGCTTAACAGGGAAGAAGGACACTGAAGCTTTCTTT. This encodes CASSLTGKKDTEAFF.

This sequence joins TRBV7-2 and TRBJ1-2, with 11 positions matching TRBD1. V lost 5 bases and J lost 5; bases outside the gene matches: 7. From germline, CDR1 is SGHTA and CDR2 FQGNSA. The CDR3 consists of 15 residues. CDR3 coding DNA: TGTGCCAGCAGCCTCTGGACAGGGGGCGCGTATGGCTACACCTTC. Amino acid sequence: CASSLWTGGAYGYTF. Together with reference TRBV7-2 and TRBJ1-2, the CDR3 gives the full variable domain: GAGVSQSPSNKVTEKGKDVELRCDPISGHTALYWYRQSLGQGLEFLIYFQGNSAPDKSGLPSDRFSAERTGGSVSTLTIQRTQQEDSAVYLCASSLWTGGAYGYTFGSGTRLTVV.

This clone came up a few times. The chain combines TRBV29-1 with TRBJ2-1; maybe TRBD1 (6 bases). The CDR3 contains 14 residues. Germline CDR1 is SQVTM and CDR2 is ANQGSEA. Trimming pared 6 bases from V and 6 bases from J, leaving 18 bases between. The CDR3 is CSVLRDTTSNEQFF. The DNA of the CDR3 is TGCAGCGTGCTCCGGGACACCACCTCCAATGAGCAGTTCTTC.

The gene calls are TRBV30 and TRBJ2-2; D gene unclear. Germline CDR1 reads GTSNPN; CDR2 reads SVGIG (reference sequence). Trimming stripped 0 bases from V and 0 bases from J, with 8 bases between. The CDR3 has 15 amino acids. CDR3 loop: CAWSVRQTNTGELFF. The CDR3 region has the DNA TGTGCCTGGAGTGTACGTCAAACGAACACCGGGGAGCTGTTTTTT.

The gene calls are TRBV20-1 and TRBJ2-5, with D hard to call. The CDR3 is 10 residues long. Trimming took off 2 bases at V and 5 bases at J, with 3 bases between the two ends. Germline V gene data show CDR1 as DFQATT and CDR2 as SNEGSKA (reference sequence). CDR3 nucleotide sequence: TGCAGTGCTAGATGGGAGACCCAGTACTTC. Residues: CSARWETQYF.

This chain links TRBV4-3 with TRBJ2-1; 8 nucleotides line up with TRBD1. Germline V gives CDR1 LGHNA, CDR2 YSLEER. CDR3 size: 15 residues. Germline trimming cut 0 bases from V and 4 bases from J; bases unmatched to any gene: 2. The CDR3 DNA sequence: TGCGCCAGCAGCCAAGATGGACAGGGTTACAATGAGCAGTTCTTC. Translated, it gives CASSQDGQGYNEQFF.

The genes are TRBV9 and TRBJ2-7; D is possibly TRBD2 (6 bases). This CDR3 region has 16 residues. Trimming left V 4 bases short and J 3 bases short, with 20 bases between. CDR1 is SGDLS, CDR2 YYNGEE, per germline. The CDR3 protein is CASSPGAGHLNYEQYF. The DNA of the CDR3 is TGTGCCAGCAGCCCTGGGGCGGGGCACCTAAACTACGAGCAGTACTTC.

This sequence joins TRBV30 and TRBJ1-4; a weak D match, TRBD1 (5 bases). The CDR3 is made up of 12 amino acids. Trimming left V 7 bases short and J 8 bases short, with 14 bases between. The germline gives CDR1 GTSNPN, CDR2 SVGIG (reference sequence). The CDR3 protein is CASGTVGEKLFF. CDR3 nucleotide sequence: TGTGCCTCCGGGACGGTCGGAGAAAAACTGTTTTTT.

This chain connects TRBV10-3 to TRBJ1-1; D possibly corresponds to TRBD1 (6 bases). Germline loops: CDR1 ENHRY, CDR2 SYGVKD. This CDR3 has 13 residues. Trimming took 3 bases from V and 5 from J, leaving 10 bases between them. The CDR3 nucleotides are TGTGCCATCAGTGATTGGACAGAGACTGAAGCTTTCTTT. Its protein product is CAISDWTETEAFF.

The chain has TRBV7-2 and TRBJ2-7; D may correspond to TRBD1 or TRBD2 (5 bases each). The length of the CDR3 is 16 residues. Looked up from germline, CDR1 is SGHTA and CDR2 is FQGNSA. Trimming removed 4 bases at V and 5 bases at J, with 21 bases between. CDR3 DNA: TGTGCCAGCAGCTCCCGGGGCAGGTTAACGGCCCACGAGCAGTACTTC. Amino acids: CASSSRGRLTAHEQYF.

This clone was seen a few times. V and J are TRBV7-9 and TRBJ2-6; no clear D gene. CDR1 and CDR2 (germline): SEHNR, FQNEAQ (reference sequence). With 8 bases removed from V and 6 bases from J, the gap between germline ends came to 5 bases. The length of the CDR3 is 11 residues. The CDR3 DNA reads TGTGCCAGCCCGACGGCCAACGTCCTGACTTTC. It yields the protein CASPTANVLTF. The full variable domain, rest sourced from reference TRBV7-9 and TRBJ2-6, is DTGVSQNPRHKITKRGQNVTFRCDPISEHNRLYWYRQTLGQGPEFLTYFQNEAQLEKSRLLSDRFSAERPKGSFSTLEIQRTEQGDSAMYLCASPTANVLTFGAGSRLTVL.

The rearrangement uses TRBV6-5 and TRBJ1-2; 10 bases match TRBD1. The CDR3 sequence is 16 residues long. The V segment lost 0 bases and the J segment 1 base; nucleotides outside the gene matches: 2. Germline assignment: CDR1 MNHEY and CDR2 SVGAGI. The CDR3 nucleotides read TGTGCCAGCAGTTACTCTGGGACAGGGGATAACTATGGCTACACCTTC. This gives the protein CASSYSGTGDNYGYTF.

This clone turned up a few times. This chain uses TRBV7-9 with TRBJ1-2, with D hard to call. V dropped 0 bases and J dropped 6 bases, with 8 bases sitting between them. There are 13 residues in the CDR3. Per the germline V gene, CDR1 is SEHNR and CDR2 is FQNEAQ (reference sequence). The CDR3: CASSLAQIHGYTF. The CDR3 nucleotides read TGTGCCAGCAGCTTAGCACAGATCCATGGCTACACCTTC.

The V call is TRBV5-4, the J call TRBJ2-3; D perhaps matches TRBD2 (6 bases). The CDR3 totals 15 residues. V was clipped by 4 bases and J by 1 base, with 13 bases between them. In germline, CDR1 is SGHNT, CDR2 YYREEE (reference sequence). Written as DNA, the CDR3 is TGTGCCAGCAGCCGGGGCGGGGCCGGCACAGATACGCAGTATTTT. It translates to CASSRGGAGTDTQYF.

As for this clone: The same CDR3 is also encoded by other DNA sequences in this sample. The chain has TRBV18 and TRBJ2-1; D is possibly TRBD2 (6 bases). Trimming removed 3 bases at V and 0 bases at J, with 9 bases between. Germline V gene lookup returns CDR1 KGHSH and CDR2 LQKENI. There are 15 residues in the CDR3. DNA for the CDR3: TGTGCCAGCTCACCGCTGGGAGGCTCCTACAATGAGCAGTTCTTC. Protein product: CASSPLGGSYNEQFF.

The gene calls are TRBV19 and TRBJ2-3; 7 nucleotides match TRBD1. This CDR3 has 15 residues. CDR1 LNHDA and CDR2 SQIVND come from the germline V gene (reference sequence). With 5 bases clipped from V and 5 bases from J, the junction kept 10 bases outside the gene matches. Here the CDR3 DNA reads TGTGCCAGTAGTCAGTTAACAGGGGTTGGAGATACGCAGTATTTT. Translating it yields CASSQLTGVGDTQYF.

This clone was found a few times. The chain uses TRBV15 and TRBJ2-4, with D perhaps matching TRBD2 (6 bases). The V end was cut by 1 base, the J end by 7 bases, with 14 bases between. There are 15 residues in the CDR3. The germline gives CDR1 LNHNV, CDR2 YYDKDF (reference sequence). CDR3 amino acids: CATSRGGTVGNIQYF. The CDR3 DNA reads TGTGCCACCAGCAGAGGCGGGACGGTTGGGAACATTCAGTACTTC.

This chain connects TRBV10-3 to TRBJ2-3, with a tentative D call TRBD2 (7 bases). The CDR3 consists of 14 residues. Germline V gene data show CDR1 as ENHRY and CDR2 as SYGVKD. The V end lost 8 bases, the J end lost 2 bases, and 14 bases lay between the germline ends. The CDR3 DNA follows: TGTGCCATCCGGGGGGCGAGTTACACAGATACGCAGTATTTT. Translation: CAIRGASYTDTQYF.

The chain links TRBV13 to TRBJ2-5; D is possibly TRBD1 (5 bases). The V gene lost 5 bases and the J gene lost 5 bases, with 21 bases spanning the gap. The CDR3 totals 16 residues. Germline V gene lookup returns CDR1 PRHDT and CDR2 FYEKMQ (reference sequence). CDR3 in amino acids: CASSVRQLWGGETQYF. CDR3 coding DNA: TGTGCCAGCAGCGTTCGACAGTTGTGGGGCGGTGAGACCCAGTACTTC.

This chain connects TRBV30 to TRBJ2-2, with D uncertain. The germline V and J ends were trimmed by 0 bases and 3 bases, with 8 bases remaining between them. Germline V CDR1 and CDR2: GTSNPN, SVGIG (reference sequence). The CDR3 is 14 residues long. The CDR3 sequence is CAWSVTPYTGELFF. CDR3 DNA: TGTGCCTGGAGTGTAACTCCCTACACCGGGGAGCTGTTTTTT.